A selection of T cell receptor beta chains follows, all from one sample in a study of brain T cells in children with intractable seizures. The repertoire was sequenced with immunoSEQ multiplex PCR; TCRdb's copy has only in-frame clones and lacks some. The sample contains about 80,000 clones, 91% of which appear only once. Material: peripheral blood, obtained at surgery. Source of these receptors: a girl aged 2 to 10 with Rasmussen encephalitis and intractable seizures. Each CDR3 is given with its conserved first and last residue. The size of a clone is reported for some rows only, either as once, few or many, or as a class for expanded clones.

v_call	clone_size	j_call	cdr3_aa
TRBV11-2	NA	TRBJ2-1	CASSLGVADYNEQFF
TRBV5-1	NA	TRBJ1-2	CASSFIYLYGYTF
TRBV19	NA	TRBJ2-2	CASSIQGGNTGELFF
TRBV7-6	NA	TRBJ2-1	CASSPETSGVVNEQFF
TRBV3-1/TRBV3-2	NA	TRBJ1-1	CASSQPSAGTGTKAFF
TRBV20-1	NA	TRBJ1-2	CSASTVVDGYTF
TRBV6-5	NA	TRBJ1-1	CASPQAENTEAFF
TRBV6-4	NA	TRBJ1-2	CASSGHYGYTF
TRBV5-1	NA	TRBJ2-1	CASSSWPGQADEQFF
TRBV2	NA	TRBJ2-1	CASSRNNEQFF
TRBV5-1	NA	TRBJ2-1	CASSLDGSSYNEQFF
TRBV21-1	few	TRBJ1-5	CASSKPPGRQPQHF
TRBV19	once	TRBJ2-3	CASTSSRGVPADTQYF
TRBV6-5	once	TRBJ2-2	CASTQTGSGELFF
TRBV7-9	NA	TRBJ1-1	CASSYLRQGGTEAFF
TRBV23-1	NA	TRBJ2-6	CASQGRGLGANVLTF
TRBV5-4	NA	TRBJ2-7	CASSFPPGESYEQYF
TRBV15	NA	TRBJ1-1	CATSRDWEVNTEAFF
TRBV18	NA	TRBJ2-1	CASSPGSPGAGFF
TRBV6-1	NA	TRBJ1-1	CASSEQYSNTEAFF
TRBV2	NA	TRBJ1-2	CASRSREADYGYTF
TRBV7-9	few	TRBJ1-2	CASSLTGSGYTF
TRBV13	NA	TRBJ1-3	CASSLFSSGNTIYF
TRBV7-9	NA	TRBJ2-1	CASSSGAAPRDRRRNEQFF
TRBV19	NA	TRBJ2-6	CAGRTAGANVLTF
TRBV7-9	once	TRBJ2-3	CASQGLAGGWDTDTQYF
TRBV9	NA	TRBJ2-2	CASSVKQEGIGGELFF
TRBV11-3	once	TRBJ1-1	CASSWSSNTEAFF
TRBV27	NA	TRBJ2-7	CASSFSIAGGLDEQYF
TRBV18	NA	TRBJ1-3	CASSPGGPRSGNTIYF
TRBV12-3/TRBV12-4	once	TRBJ2-3	CASSWGDTQYF
TRBV7-9	NA	TRBJ2-7	CASSSPGGQAGSYEQYF
TRBV6-5	NA	TRBJ1-2	CASSQYARDYGYTF
TRBV6-5	NA	TRBJ1-1	CASSYRVNTEAFF
TRBV6-4	NA	TRBJ1-1	CASKRLQAPRGTEAFF
TRBV9	NA	TRBJ1-3	CASSPSGDRVTEPNTIYF
TRBV7-3	NA	TRBJ2-6	CASSLNPTRLAGGPGANVLTF
TRBV20-1	NA	TRBJ2-1	CSASLISGGPFNEQFF
TRBV15	NA	TRBJ1-1	CATSRDRQTPDTEAFF
TRBV5-1	NA	TRBJ2-7	CASSHGTSAHEQYF